Listed here is a single T cell receptor (beta chain). This sample was taken from a study of blood T cell repertoires in COVID-19. The wider study: COVID-19 samples collected from the United States, Italy and Spain covered acute and convalescent phases. T cells, B-cell-depleted T cells, or PBMCs supplied cDNA or gDNA.

Original processing methods: Nucleated cell counts were estimated from reference gene primer amplification. Some clones are missing from TCRdb's copy, which holds only in-frame ones; the method was immunoSEQ multiplex PCR. V and J calls and clone size follow that table, whereas D and trimming were derived from the DNA. The table includes hundreds of thousands of clones, approximately 88% detected once. Trimming removed 2 bases at V and 7 bases at J, with 18 bases between. CDR3 length: 16 residues. Germline lookup yields CDR1 MNHNS and CDR2 SASEGT. The TCR originated in a man aged 35-49 years with acute or convalescent COVID-19. The sequenced material came from peripheral blood. V usage is TRBV6-1 and J usage is TRBJ2-1; D is unclear. CDR3 region: CASSEWLGTIGNEQFF. CDR3 DNA: TGTGCCAGCAGTGAATGGTTGGGCACGATTGGAAATGAGCAGTTCTTC.